A single sample gave rise to the 24 T cell receptor beta chains below, sequenced in a study of blood T cell repertoires in COVID-19. The method was immunoSEQ multiplex PCR; TCRdb's version includes in-frame clones alone and lacks a portion of them. This sample has 300,000 to 400,000 clones; approximately 81% occur once, and the top ten carry about 2%. Source material: PBMCs or T cells enriched from blood (not recorded which). The receptor source for this set is a woman aged 25 to 39 who had been exposed to COVID-19.

This clone was picked up a small number of times. The chain employs TRBV12-3 or TRBV12-4 and TRBJ1-3; D remains ambiguous. The CDR3 spans 13 residues. The germline V and J ends were trimmed by 5 bases and 4 bases, with 9 bases remaining between them. This CDR3 is CASSQKQGNTIYF. CDR3 sequence (DNA): TGTGCCAGCAGTCAAAAACAGGGAAACACCATATATTTT.

V and J are TRBV18 and TRBJ1-4, with 9 positions matching TRBD1. J lost 6 bases, V lost 2 bases, and 7 bases had no gene match. This CDR3 contains 16 residues. CDR1 is KGHSH, CDR2 LQKENI, per germline. The CDR3 here is CASSPGTGNEDEKLFF. The CDR3 nucleotides read TGTGCCAGCTCACCAGGGACAGGGAATGAGGATGAAAAACTGTTTTTT.

The J gene is TRBJ2-2, the V gene TRBV28; a weak D match, TRBD2 (6 bases). Germline V CDR1 and CDR2: MDHEN, SYDVKM. Trimming shortened V by 5 bases and J by 2 bases, and 9 bases separated the two germline ends. This CDR3 has 14 residues. The DNA of the CDR3 is TGTGCCAGCAGTCCCGGGGGAAACACCGGGGAGCTGTTTTTT. Protein: CASSPGGNTGELFF.

The chain combines TRBV24-1 with TRBJ1-2, with 7 bases matching TRBD1. J gave up 3 bases and V 3 bases, and 3 bases lay outside the gene matches. This CDR3 has 14 residues. The germline V gene encodes CDR1 KGHDR and CDR2 SFDVKD. The CDR3 loop is CATSDTTGHYGYTF. In DNA form, the CDR3 reads TGTGCCACCAGTGATACGACAGGGCACTATGGCTACACCTTC.

This rearrangement joins TRBV7-3 to TRBJ1-3, with D possibly matching TRBD1 (6 bases). Germline values: CDR1 SGHTA, CDR2 FQGTGA. Deletions cut 0 bases from V and 4 bases from J, with 19 bases between. CDR3 size: 18 residues. The CDR3 here is CASSLTRRTGTYGNTIYF. CDR3 DNA sequence: TGTGCCAGCAGCTTAACGAGAAGAACAGGGACATACGGAAACACCATATATTTT.

Regarding this clone: This sequence may be a read error, since a much larger clone differs from it by one base. Other DNA sequences in this specimen translate into the identical CDR3. The chain employs TRBV9 and TRBJ2-3, with TRBD1 as a possible D gene (5 bases). V was pared by 0 bases and J by 4 bases, with 6 bases between. Germline V gives CDR1 SGDLS, CDR2 YYNGEE. CDR3 length: 13 amino acids. The CDR3 protein is CASSVGGADTQYF. For the CDR3, the DNA is TGTGCCAGCAGCGTAGGGGGCGCAGATACGCAGTATTTT.

V and J are TRBV18 and TRBJ2-3; TRBD2 matches at 13 bases. Germline V gene data show CDR1 as KGHSH and CDR2 as LQKENI. V lost 0 bases to trimming and J lost 1 base; unmatched junction nucleotides: 7. This CDR3 is built from 19 residues. The CDR3 nucleotides are TGTGCCAGCTCACCACCTGTCGGGACTAGCGGGATCGGCACAGATACGCAGTATTTT. Its protein product is CASSPPVGTSGIGTDTQYF.

This rearrangement joins TRBV12-3 or TRBV12-4 to TRBJ2-1; D gene unclear. The V end lost 6 bases, the J end lost 8 bases, and 8 bases lay between the germline ends. The CDR3 covers 11 residues. CDR3 DNA sequence: TGTGCCAGCAGCCTTACTTATGAGCAGTTCTTC. Translation: CASSLTYEQFF.

J is TRBJ2-2 and V is TRBV5-1; D unclear. CDR3 length: 14 residues. V lost 3 bases to trimming and J lost 5 bases, with 11 bases between them. Germline-derived CDR1 and CDR2 are SGHRS and YFSETQ. CDR3 sequence reads: CASSSLDTTGELFF. The CDR3 nucleotides read TGCGCCAGCAGCTCCCTTGATACTACCGGGGAGCTGTTTTTT.

The V gene is TRBV20-1, the J gene TRBJ2-1; D is perhaps TRBD2 (7 bases). This CDR3 has 15 amino acids. Trimming took 3 bases from V and 10 from J, leaving 22 bases between them. Germline CDR1 DFQATT, CDR2 SNEGSKA (reference sequence). The CDR3 DNA sequence: TGCAGTGCTAGTTGGCGGAGCGGGAAGGGGGAGGAGCAGTTCTTC. Its translation: CSASWRSGKGEEQFF.

The V call is TRBV6-6, the J call TRBJ1-1, with a possible D match to TRBD1 (5 bases). Germline-derived CDR1 and CDR2 are MNHNY and SVGAGI (reference sequence). This CDR3 comprises 12 residues. The V and J ends lost 6 bases and 3 bases respectively, with 8 bases between them. Here the CDR3 reads CASSRQYTEAFF. The CDR3 DNA reads TGTGCCAGCAGCCGACAGTACACTGAAGCTTTCTTT.

Note on this clone: Germline is not matched at one junction end, which may reflect a read error. This rearrangement joins TRBV7-7 to TRBJ2-7; D may be TRBD2 (7 bases). CDR1 is SSHAT and CDR2 is FNYEAQ in the germline V gene (reference sequence). The CDR3 length is 13 residues. CDR3 bases: TGTGCTAGCAGCATAGGGGGGGCCTACGAGCAGTACTTC. Translating it yields CASSIGGAYEQYF.

The chain has TRBV29-1 and TRBJ2-2, with 8 nucleotides matching TRBD2. Trimming took 7 bases from V and 4 from J; bases not matched to a gene: 11. The CDR3 covers 15 residues. CDR1 SQVTM and CDR2 ANQGSEA come from the germline V gene. CDR3 in amino acids: CSADRGGGATGELFF. The CDR3 DNA is TGCAGCGCGGACCGGGGGGGAGGCGCCACCGGGGAGCTGTTTTTT.

The chain links TRBV24-1 to TRBJ1-1, with D maybe TRBD1 (6 bases). Germline values: CDR1 KGHDR, CDR2 SFDVKD. V lost 7 bases to trimming and J lost 0 bases, with 11 bases between them. This CDR3 spans 14 amino acids. The DNA of the CDR3 is TGTGCCACCAGCGGACAGCCCATGAACACTGAAGCTTTCTTT. This gives the protein CATSGQPMNTEAFF.

The chain joins TRBV18 to TRBJ2-7; 9 positions agree with TRBD1. Germline CDR1 is KGHSH and CDR2 is LQKENI. The CDR3 has 15 residues. V shed 4 bases, J shed 0 bases, and the junction held 4 bases outside the gene matches. CDR3 residues: CASSLGTGSSYEQYF. In nucleotides, the CDR3 is TGTGCCAGCTCACTAGGGACAGGGAGCTCCTACGAGCAGTACTTC.

J is TRBJ1-6 and V is TRBV9; 9 nucleotides agree with TRBD1. CDR1 and CDR2 from the germline V gene are SGDLS and YYNGEE. The CDR3 covers 14 residues. Losses at the gene ends were 3 bases for V and 9 bases for J; bases not matched to a gene: 4. The chain's CDR3 is CASSDGTGRSPLHF. The DNA of the CDR3 is TGTGCCAGCAGCGACGGGACAGGGCGTTCACCCCTCCACTTT.

The chain joins TRBV25-1 to TRBJ2-7, with 10 bases fitting TRBD1. The CDR3 consists of 17 residues. The junction had 18 bases not matched to a gene; V was cut back by 3 bases and J by 10 bases. Germline values: CDR1 MGHDK, CDR2 SYGVNS. The CDR3 DNA reads as TGTGCCAGCAGTGATTCCCATGGGACAGGGGCCCTTTTGAGACAGTACTTC. Protein sequence: CASSDSHGTGALLRQYF.

The chain uses TRBV6-5 and TRBJ2-5; D is unclear. Trimming left V 4 bases short and J 5 bases short, with 17 bases between. This CDR3 region has 15 residues. Per germline, CDR1 MNHEY and CDR2 SVGAGI. The CDR3 reads CASSLLGKTGETQYF. CDR3 DNA: TGTGCCAGCAGTTTATTGGGCAAAACTGGGGAGACCCAGTACTTC.

This clone has just one count. Here the CDR3 reads CASSGTGAVIGASQPQHF. The CDR3 DNA sequence: TGTGCCAGCAGTGGGACAGGGGCGGTTATTGGGGCCAGTCAGCCCCAGCATTTT. The chain recombines TRBV2 with TRBJ1-5, with 9 positions matching TRBD1. CDR3 length equals 18 residues. Germline CDR1 reads SNHLY; CDR2 reads FYNNEI. Trimming took 4 bases from V and 6 from J; bases not matched to a gene: 16.

This chain links TRBV11-2 with TRBJ2-7, with D unresolved. Trimming took 8 bases from V and 0 from J, leaving 14 bases between them. This CDR3 is 14 amino acids long. In germline, CDR1 is SGHAT, CDR2 FQNNGV. Here the CDR3 DNA reads TGTGCCAGCTCCTCCTCCGACTCCTCCTACGAGCAGTACTTC. Its translation is CASSSSDSSYEQYF.

The chain carries TRBV28 and TRBJ1-2; D gene ambiguous. The CDR3 is 12 amino acids. CDR1 and CDR2 (germline): MDHEN, SYDVKM. V dropped 5 bases and J dropped 8 bases, with 12 bases sitting between them. In DNA form, the CDR3 reads TGTGCCAGCAGTATTACGGCCAGGGGCTACACCTTC. Translating it yields CASSITARGYTF.

This chain connects TRBV14 to TRBJ1-4; 9 nucleotides match TRBD1. The CDR3 runs 15 residues. Germline CDR1 and CDR2: SGHDN and FVKESK. Germline trimming cut 3 bases from V and 7 bases from J; bases unmatched to any gene: 6. CDR3 region: CASSQMTGGREKLFF. Written as DNA, the CDR3 is TGTGCCAGCAGCCAGATGACAGGGGGTCGTGAAAAACTGTTTTTT.

The chain recombines TRBV5-8 with TRBJ1-5, with D perhaps matching TRBD1 (6 bases). Trimming pared 4 bases from V and 3 bases from J, leaving 14 bases between. The germline CDR1 and CDR2 sequences are SGHTS and YDEGEE. The CDR3 is 15 amino acids. CDR3 coding DNA: TGTGCCAGCAGCCCAGGACAGTCAGACAATCAGCCCCAGCATTTT. It specifies CASSPGQSDNQPQHF.

The chain combines TRBV28 with TRBJ1-5; D is ambiguous. This CDR3 has 14 residues. V lost 4 bases to trimming and J lost 6 bases, with 13 bases between them. Germline values: CDR1 MDHEN, CDR2 SYDVKM. The CDR3 nucleotides are TGTGCCAGCAGTTCCAGGCCGTTGGGTCAGCCCCAGCATTTT. Translated: CASSSRPLGQPQHF. The whole variable domain, remainder taken from reference TRBV28 and TRBJ1-5, is DVKVTQSSRYLVKRTGEKVFLECVQDMDHENMFWYRQDPGLGLRLIYFSYDVKMKEKGDIPEGYSVSREKKERFSLILESASTNQTSMYLCASSSRPLGQPQHFGDGTRLSIL.